A single sample gave rise to the 9 T cell receptor beta chains below, sequenced in a study of siplizumab effects on memory and regulatory T cells. The data were produced by immunoSEQ multiplex PCR, yet TCRdb's version contains in-frame clones alone and is incomplete. This sample has under 110,000 clones, with 85% to 95% found just once. Sequencing was done on a sample of non-Treg CD4+ T cells sorted from blood. These receptors were obtained from a human donor in good health.

CDR3 protein: CASSVGGTNEKLFF. CDR3 bases: TGTGCCAGCAGCGTAGGGGGGACTAATGAAAAACTGTTTTTT. The V call is TRBV9, the J call TRBJ1-4, with D perhaps matching TRBD1 (5 bases). This CDR3 has 14 amino acids. The V gene's germline CDR1 is SGDLS and CDR2 YYNGEE. The germline V and J ends were trimmed by 0 bases and 2 bases, with 5 bases remaining between them.

This sequence joins TRBV7-2 and TRBJ2-7, with D possibly being TRBD2 (6 bases). Trimming stripped 7 bases from V and 2 bases from J, with 18 bases between. Germline V gives CDR1 SGHTA, CDR2 FQGNSA. The CDR3 spans 15 residues. For the CDR3, the DNA is TGTGCCAGCACATTGGATCGGGACTCCGCCTACGAGCAGTACTTC. The encoded protein is CASTLDRDSAYEQYF.

The chain recombines TRBV28 with TRBJ2-7; no definite D call. This CDR3 contains 16 residues. V was clipped by 2 bases and J by 0 bases, with 14 bases between them. The germline gives CDR1 MDHEN, CDR2 SYDVKM. The CDR3 coding sequence is TGTGCCAGCAGTTTAACGGACGGAAAATACTCCTACGAGCAGTACTTC. It encodes CASSLTDGKYSYEQYF.

V and J are TRBV4-3 and TRBJ2-1, with D possibly matching TRBD2 (5 bases). V was pared by 1 base and J by 4 bases, with 20 bases between. Germline assignment: CDR1 LGHNA and CDR2 YSLEER. The length of the CDR3 is 18 residues. DNA for the CDR3: TGCGCCAGCAGCCAAGTATTCACCCGGGATCCCGCGTACAATGAGCAGTTCTTC. Protein sequence: CASSQVFTRDPAYNEQFF.

This chain links TRBV29-1 with TRBJ2-7; TRBD2 might be the D (6 bases). CDR3 size: 12 residues. The V and J ends lost 5 bases and 3 bases respectively, with 11 bases between them. CDR1 and CDR2 (germline): SQVTM, ANQGSEA. CDR3 residues: CSVRDGSYEQYF. The CDR3 DNA reads TGCAGCGTTAGGGACGGGAGCTACGAGCAGTACTTC.

This sequence joins TRBV4-3 and TRBJ1-1; D is unclear. With 1 base removed from V and 7 bases from J, the gap between germline ends came to 10 bases. The germline V gene has CDR1 LGHNA and CDR2 YSLEER. CDR3 size: 13 residues. CDR3 DNA sequence: TGCGCCAGCAGCCAAGTAGCGGGGATTGAAGCTTTCTTT. Translating it yields CASSQVAGIEAFF.

This clone was detected only a few times. V and J are TRBV2 and TRBJ1-5; 8 bases fit TRBD1. The CDR3 runs 14 residues. V lost 6 bases, J lost 7 bases, and 8 bases stayed unmatched. Germline CDR1 SNHLY, CDR2 FYNNEI. The CDR3 DNA sequence: TGTGCCAGCAGGCAGGGGACAGGCGAGCAGCCCCAGCATTTT. Its translation is CASRQGTGEQPQHF. Based on the CDR3 plus reference TRBV2 and TRBJ1-5, the full variable domain is EPEVTQTPSHQVTQMGQEVILRCVPISNHLYFYWYRQILGQKVEFLVSFYNNEISEKSEIFDDQFSVERPDGSNFTLKIRSTKLEDSAMYFCASRQGTGEQPQHFGDGTRLSIL.

The V gene is TRBV7-9, the J gene TRBJ2-1; 8 nucleotides match TRBD1. The CDR3 totals 15 residues. With 2 bases clipped from V and 8 bases from J, the junction kept 8 bases outside the gene matches. From germline, CDR1 is SEHNR and CDR2 FQNEAQ (reference sequence). As DNA, the CDR3 is TGTGCCAGCAGCTTAATCGGACAGGGTTCAGATGAGCAGTTCTTC. Translation gives CASSLIGQGSDEQFF.

This clone was picked up one time. This rearrangement joins TRBV7-3 to TRBJ2-3; no reliable D call. The CDR3 has 12 amino acids. Germline V gene lookup returns CDR1 SGHTA and CDR2 FQGTGA. Trimming removed 2 bases at V and 5 bases at J, with 5 bases between. CDR3 amino acids: CASSLPQDTQYF. CDR3 DNA: TGTGCCAGCAGCTTACCCCAAGATACGCAGTATTTT.